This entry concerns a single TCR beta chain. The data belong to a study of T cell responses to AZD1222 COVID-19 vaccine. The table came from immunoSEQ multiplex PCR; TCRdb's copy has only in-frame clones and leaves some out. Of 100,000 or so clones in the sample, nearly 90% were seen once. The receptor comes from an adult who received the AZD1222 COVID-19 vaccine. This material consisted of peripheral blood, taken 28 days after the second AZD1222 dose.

The CDR3: CATSRPDRGQLNTEAFF. As DNA, the CDR3 is TGTGCCACCAGCAGACCAGATAGGGGACAGCTGAACACTGAAGCTTTCTTT. The chain joins TRBV15 to TRBJ1-1; TRBD1 aligns across 7 bases. The CDR3 has 17 amino acids. Germline lookup yields CDR1 LNHNV and CDR2 YYDKDF (reference sequence). V shed 2 bases and J 0 bases; nucleotides not matched to a gene: 9.